The entry that follows covers one T cell receptor (beta chain) sequence. No antigen is known for it. This sample is drawn from a study of T cell clones after liver transplantation. General observations from the study: Post-transplant time points were not standardized, so conclusions are preliminary. In a couple of subjects, few donor cells limited the measurable donor-reactive repertoire.

TCRdb's table, derived via immunoSEQ multiplex PCR, lists solely in-frame clones and lacks some. The sample has about 72,000 clones, over 85% seen once. The ends lost 7 bases at V and 3 bases at J; junction bases unmatched: 3. The CDR3 is made up of 13 amino acids. This TCR was recovered from a human donor who received a liver transplant. The source material was CD4+ T cells from blood, sampled before liver transplant. V usage is TRBV5-3 and J usage is TRBJ2-3; TRBD2 matches at 9 bases. TRBV5-3 is marked as an open reading frame, function uncertain. In DNA form, the CDR3 reads TGTGCCAGACCGCTAGCGGGAACAGATACGCAGTATTTT. Translation: CARPLAGTDTQYF.